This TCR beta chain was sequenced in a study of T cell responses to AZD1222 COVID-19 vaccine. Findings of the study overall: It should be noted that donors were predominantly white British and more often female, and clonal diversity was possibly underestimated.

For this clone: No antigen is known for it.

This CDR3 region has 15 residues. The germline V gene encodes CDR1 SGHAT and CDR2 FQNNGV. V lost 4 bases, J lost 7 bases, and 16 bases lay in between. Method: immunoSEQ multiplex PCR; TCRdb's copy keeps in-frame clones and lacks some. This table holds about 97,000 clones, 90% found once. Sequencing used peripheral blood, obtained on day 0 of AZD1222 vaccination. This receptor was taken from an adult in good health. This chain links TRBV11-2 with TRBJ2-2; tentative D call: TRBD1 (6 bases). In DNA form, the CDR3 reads TGTGCCAGCAGCTACCGACAGGTCAGAGTCGGGGAGCTGTTTTTT. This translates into CASSYRQVRVGELFF.